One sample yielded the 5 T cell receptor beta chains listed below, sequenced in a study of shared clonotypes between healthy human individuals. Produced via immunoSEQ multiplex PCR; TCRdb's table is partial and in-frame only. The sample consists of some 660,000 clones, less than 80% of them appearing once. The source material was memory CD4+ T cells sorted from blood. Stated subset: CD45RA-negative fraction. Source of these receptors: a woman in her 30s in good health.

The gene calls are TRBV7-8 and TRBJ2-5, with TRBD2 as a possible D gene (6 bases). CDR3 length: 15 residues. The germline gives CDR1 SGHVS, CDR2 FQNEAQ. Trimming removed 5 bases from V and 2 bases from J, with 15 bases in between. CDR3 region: CASSPMGGVQETQYF. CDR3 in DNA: TGTGCCAGCAGCCCGATGGGGGGAGTTCAAGAGACCCAGTACTTC. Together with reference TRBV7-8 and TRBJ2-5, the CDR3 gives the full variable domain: GAGVSQSPRYKVAKRGQDVALRCDPISGHVSLFWYQQALGQGPEFLTYFQNEAQLDKSGLPSDRFFAERPEGSVSTLKIQRTQQEDSAVYLCASSPMGGVQETQYFGPGTRLLVL.

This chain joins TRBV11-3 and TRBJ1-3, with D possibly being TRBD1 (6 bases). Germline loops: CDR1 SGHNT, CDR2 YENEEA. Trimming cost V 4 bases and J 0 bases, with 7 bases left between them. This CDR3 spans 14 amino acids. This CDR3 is CASSSGASGNTIYF. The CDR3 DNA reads TGTGCCAGCAGCTCGGGGGCCTCTGGAAACACCATATATTTT.

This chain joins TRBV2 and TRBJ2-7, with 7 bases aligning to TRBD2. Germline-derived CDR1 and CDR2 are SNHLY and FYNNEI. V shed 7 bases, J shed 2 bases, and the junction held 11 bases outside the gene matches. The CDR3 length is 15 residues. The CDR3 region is CASKGSGTTTYEQYF. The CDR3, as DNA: TGTGCCAGCAAAGGCAGCGGGACGACTACCTACGAGCAGTACTTC. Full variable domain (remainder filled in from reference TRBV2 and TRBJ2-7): EPEVTQTPSHQVTQMGQEVILRCVPISNHLYFYWYRQILGQKVEFLVSFYNNEISEKSEIFDDQFSVERPDGSNFTLKIRSTKLEDSAMYFCASKGSGTTTYEQYFGPGTRLTVT.

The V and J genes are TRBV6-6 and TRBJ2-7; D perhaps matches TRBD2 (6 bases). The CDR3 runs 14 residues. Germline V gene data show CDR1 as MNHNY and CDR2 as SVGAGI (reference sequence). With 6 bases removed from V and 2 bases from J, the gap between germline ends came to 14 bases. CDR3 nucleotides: TGTGCCAGCAGGGAGAGAAGCGGGCCCTACGAGCAGTACTTC. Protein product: CASRERSGPYEQYF.

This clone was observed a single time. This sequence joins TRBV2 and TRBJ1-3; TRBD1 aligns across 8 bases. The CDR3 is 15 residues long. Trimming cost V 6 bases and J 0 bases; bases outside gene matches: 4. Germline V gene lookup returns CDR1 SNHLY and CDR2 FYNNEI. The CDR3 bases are TGTGCCAGCAGGGCCGGGACAGGCTCTGGAAACACCATATATTTT. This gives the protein CASRAGTGSGNTIYF.